This T cell receptor (beta chain) was observed in a study of shared clonotypes between healthy human individuals. The naive CD8 population came from CD45RO-negative cells selected for CCR7, without terminally differentiated effector memory CD45RA+ cells. Data came from immunoSEQ multiplex PCR; TCRdb stores just in-frame clones and leaves some out. The repertoire includes 1.5 million to 2.5 million clones, about 95% of them detected once, and 1% to 1.5% sits in the top ten. The CDR3 is 14 residues long. V lost 1 base and J lost 2, with 6 bases in between. CDR1 is LGHNA, CDR2 YSLEER, per germline. Sequences were obtained from naive CD8+ T cells sorted from blood. The chain combines TRBV4-3 with TRBJ1-3; D remains ambiguous. The source is a young man in good health. The CDR3, as DNA: TGCGCCAGCAGCCAAGGGTGGGCTGGAAACACCATATATTTT. It translates to CASSQGWAGNTIYF.